This T cell receptor beta chain comes out of a study of identical twins. Points from the study as a whole: Low generation probability was overrepresented in out-of-frame alpha sequences shared by twins. Sharing of beta out-of-frame sequences by twins showed a weaker excess. Insertions were reduced in abundant cord blood beta clonotypes but not in memory repertoires.

TCRdb processed the 5' RACE reads anew with MiXCR; each CDR3 protein has one entry. The table includes around 18,000 distinct CDR3 sequences, less than 70% detected once. This CDR3 region has 18 residues. This clonotype was detected only a few times. The antigen is undetermined. Sequencing input: memory (CD45RO+) T cells sorted from blood. This receptor was identified in a woman younger than 35 in good health. This table probably holds off-target reads from a library built for another chain. The J gene is TRBJ2-3, the V gene TRBV12-2; TRBD2 is taken as the D call from the table, unchecked against the DNA. TRBV12-2 is assigned pseudogene status. CDR3 bases: TGTGCAAGTCACGGGGGACCAAAGCTAGCGGGCAGCACAGATACGCAGTATTTT. Protein: CASHGGPKLAGSTDTQYF.